This passage covers 20 T cell receptor beta chains from one sample sequenced in a study of blood T cells in healthy people across ages. With a J-beta primer mix and a sample-barcoded 5' primer, a second PCR ran about 6 to 11 cycles. TCRdb used MiXCR to reprocess the 5' RACE reads, holding one entry per CDR3 protein. The data contain roughly 1,700,000 distinct CDR3 sequences, 28% of them singletons. Sequences were obtained from blood. These receptors came from a young woman in good health.

This clonotype turned up a few times. A single base is all that separates this from a far larger clone, so a read error is likely. This rearrangement joins TRBV7-7 to TRBJ2-5, with 9 bases fitting TRBD1. V was clipped by 1 base and J by 5 bases; unmatched bases: 2. Germline assignment: CDR1 SSHAT and CDR2 FNYEAQ (reference sequence). This CDR3 has 14 amino acids. CDR3 coding DNA: TGTGCCAGCAGCTTAGGGACAGGGGATGAGACCCAGTACTTC. It encodes CASSLGTGDETQYF.

The sample holds many counts of this clonotype. The CDR3 DNA is TGCAGCGTTGTAGGGACAGGGAGGTACGAGCAGTACTTC. This codes for CSVVGTGRYEQYF. The chain links TRBV29-1 to TRBJ2-7; 9 bases line up with TRBD1. The CDR3 totals 13 residues. The V gene end was trimmed by 4 bases and the J gene end by 4 bases; junction bases not matched to a gene: 5. Germline CDR1 is SQVTM and CDR2 is ANQGSEA.

J is TRBJ2-7 and V is TRBV13, with 7 bases aligning to TRBD1. Trimming at V came to 3 bases and at J to 7 bases, leaving 9 bases not matched to a gene. Germline values: CDR1 PRHDT, CDR2 FYEKMQ (reference sequence). There are 14 residues in the CDR3. The CDR3 DNA reads TGTGCCAGCAGCTTCGGGACAGCTGCATGGGAGCAGTACTTC. It is translated as CASSFGTAAWEQYF. Together with reference TRBV13 and TRBJ2-7, the CDR3 gives the full variable domain: AAGVIQSPRHLIKEKRETATLKCYPIPRHDTVYWYQQGPGQDPQFLISFYEKMQSDKGSIPDRFSAQQFSDYHSELNMSSLELGDSALYFCASSFGTAAWEQYFGPGTRLTVT.

The rearrangement links TRBV12-3 or TRBV12-4 to TRBJ1-5, with a weak D call TRBD1 (5 bases). The CDR3 consists of 17 residues. V gave up 3 bases and J gave up 7 bases, with 22 bases separating them. CDR3 sequence: CASSFRAGTQKWQPQHF. The CDR3 nucleotides are TGTGCCAGCAGTTTCCGTGCCGGGACTCAAAAGTGGCAGCCCCAGCATTTT.

The CDR3 loop reads CASSVGTSGGRQSNEQFF. CDR3 in DNA: TGTGCCAGCAGCGTAGGGACTAGCGGGGGGCGGCAGAGCAATGAGCAGTTCTTC. The rearrangement uses TRBV9 and TRBJ2-1; TRBD2 aligns across 14 bases. The germline V gene encodes CDR1 SGDLS and CDR2 YYNGEE. V lost 0 bases to trimming and J lost 6 bases; unmatched junction nucleotides: 8. This CDR3 has 18 amino acids. Variable domain in full (rest from reference TRBV9 and TRBJ2-1): DSGVTQTPKHLITATGQRVTLRCSPRSGDLSVYWYQQSLDQGLQFLIQYYNGEERAKGNILERFSAQQFPDLHSELNLSSLELGDSALYFCASSVGTSGGRQSNEQFFGPGTRLTVL.

The chain joins TRBV29-1 to TRBJ1-1, with D maybe TRBD1 (5 bases). CDR1 is SQVTM and CDR2 is ANQGSEA in the germline V gene. The V end lost 7 bases, the J end lost 2 bases, and 14 bases lay between the germline ends. The CDR3 consists of 13 residues. The CDR3 is CSAGQPGNTEAFF. The DNA of the CDR3 is TGCAGCGCTGGACAACCAGGAAACACTGAAGCTTTCTTT.

The CDR3 sequence: CSPGVPTDTQYF. The CDR3 nucleotides read TGCAGCCCAGGAGTACCCACAGATACGCAGTATTTT. The chain employs TRBV20-1 and TRBJ2-3; no reliable D call. The CDR3 runs to 12 residues. Germline V CDR1 and CDR2: DFQATT, SNEGSKA (reference sequence).

The chain couples TRBV12-3 or TRBV12-4 to TRBJ1-5; D is possibly TRBD1 (5 bases). The V gene lost 7 bases and the J gene lost 11 bases, with 15 bases spanning the gap. CDR3 length equals 12 residues. The CDR3: CASTNPPGSQHF. The CDR3 nucleotides read TGTGCCAGCACCAACCCTCCAGGGTCCCAGCATTTT.

A remark on this clonotype: A much larger clone lies one base from this, so it may be a read error. This chain joins TRBV12-3 or TRBV12-4 and TRBJ2-3; perhaps TRBD2 as D (7 bases). The CDR3 totals 15 residues. V was clipped by 4 bases and J by 0 bases, with 11 bases between them. CDR3 sequence reads: CASSWEGVSTDTQYF. The DNA for the CDR3 is TGTGCCAGCAGTTGGGAGGGGGTGAGCACAGATACGCAGTATTTT.

This chain links TRBV5-6 with TRBJ1-2, with TRBD1 matching 7 bases. This CDR3 comprises 14 residues. Looked up from germline, CDR1 is SGHDT and CDR2 is YYEEEE. The trim removed 7 bases at V and 6 bases at J, leaving 12 bases unmatched. CDR3 region: CASRLRGARHGYTF. The DNA of the CDR3 is TGTGCCAGCCGACTCAGGGGGGCGCGGCATGGCTACACCTTC.

This clonotype appeared a few times. V usage is TRBV5-5 and J usage is TRBJ2-1; the D gene is possibly TRBD2 (6 bases). The germline V gene has CDR1 SGHKS and CDR2 YYEKEE (reference sequence). The V gene lost 2 bases and the J gene lost 9 bases, with 15 bases spanning the gap. The CDR3 extends over 14 amino acids. CDR3 amino acids: CASSFGGGHGEQFF. DNA for the CDR3: TGTGCCAGCAGCTTTGGGGGAGGCCATGGTGAGCAGTTCTTC.

As to this clonotype: This clone may be a read error of a much larger clone one base away. J is TRBJ2-1 and V is TRBV7-2; D uncertain. The germline CDR1 and CDR2 sequences are SGHTA and FQGNSA. The CDR3 length is 16 residues. The CDR3 loop is CASSLILTSSYNERFF. The DNA for the CDR3 is TGTGCCAGCAGCTTAATCCTCACGAGCTCCTACAATGAGCGGTTCTTC.

The chain joins TRBV3-1 to TRBJ2-7; TRBD2 matches at 10 bases. In germline, CDR1 is LGHDT, CDR2 YNNKEL (reference sequence). The CDR3 is 18 residues long. V lost 4 bases, J lost 2 bases, and 14 bases stayed unmatched. The CDR3 nucleotides read TGTGCCAGCAGCCGAAGAGTTACTAGCGGGGCCTTTACCTACGAGCAGTACTTC. Protein product: CASSRRVTSGAFTYEQYF.

This clonotype showed up just a few times. The junction departs from germline at one end; a sequencing error may be responsible. The CDR3 sequence is CASSLDSVQPQHF. The CDR3 DNA is TGTGCCAGCAGTTTAGACAGTGTTCAGCCCCAGCATTTT. The chain uses TRBV7-2 and TRBJ1-5, with D perhaps TRBD1 (5 bases). Germline lookup yields CDR1 SGHTA and CDR2 FQGNSA. The CDR3 length is 13 residues.

Ten or more counts support this clonotype. The V gene is TRBV9, the J gene TRBJ2-1; D ambiguous. The CDR3 consists of 15 residues. V was trimmed by 4 bases and J by 0 bases, leaving 11 bases between them. Germline values: CDR1 SGDLS, CDR2 YYNGEE. The CDR3 DNA reads TGTGCCAGCAGCCCAGACTCCGGCTCCTACAATGAGCAGTTCTTC. Protein sequence: CASSPDSGSYNEQFF. Full variable domain (rest looked up from reference TRBV9 and TRBJ2-1): DSGVTQTPKHLITATGQRVTLRCSPRSGDLSVYWYQQSLDQGLQFLIQYYNGEERAKGNILERFSAQQFPDLHSELNLSSLELGDSALYFCASSPDSGSYNEQFFGPGTRLTVL.

This chain connects TRBV5-5 to TRBJ2-1; tentatively, D is TRBD1 or TRBD2 (6 bases each). CDR3 length equals 17 residues. V lost 0 bases, J lost 0 bases, and 13 bases lay in between. Germline CDR1 reads SGHKS; CDR2 reads YYEKEE (reference sequence). CDR3: CASSLDVGGFSYNEQFF. The CDR3 nucleotides read TGTGCCAGCAGCTTGGATGTAGGGGGGTTCTCCTACAATGAGCAGTTCTTC.

This clonotype was seen a few times. The genes are TRBV12-3 or TRBV12-4 and TRBJ1-1, with no clear D. CDR3 length: 14 residues. The germline V and J ends were trimmed by 5 bases and 9 bases, with 19 bases remaining between them. CDR3 in amino acids: CASSPRRSGIKAFF. DNA for the CDR3: TGTGCCAGCAGTCCGAGACGTTCCGGCATCAAAGCTTTCTTT.

This chain joins TRBV9 and TRBJ2-1, with D hard to call. Germline CDR1 and CDR2: SGDLS and YYNGEE. This CDR3 region has 13 residues. Deletions cut 4 bases from V and 6 bases from J, with 11 bases between. The CDR3 DNA reads as TGTGCCAGCAGCCGTGGACGGACCAATGAGCAGTTCTTC. Amino acids: CASSRGRTNEQFF.

The J gene is TRBJ1-2, the V gene TRBV29-1; 10 bases fit TRBD1. This CDR3 has 16 residues. CDR1 is SQVTM, CDR2 ANQGSEA, per germline. V was clipped by 0 bases and J by 1 base; unmatched bases: 5. This CDR3 reads CSVEDSWTGGNYGYTF. The CDR3 DNA sequence: TGCAGCGTTGAAGATAGCTGGACAGGGGGTAACTATGGCTACACCTTC.

A note on this clonotype: A read error is possible here, since a much larger clone lies one base away. V and J are TRBV7-2 and TRBJ2-1; possibly TRBD2 for D (5 bases). The CDR3 has 13 residues. V lost 3 bases, J lost 7 bases, and 10 bases lay in between. The germline V gene has CDR1 SGHTA and CDR2 FQGNSA. The CDR3 sequence is CASSFIGGNEQFF. In nucleotides, the CDR3 is TGTGCCAGCAGCTTTATCGGAGGTAATGAGCAGTTCTTC.